This T cell receptor (beta chain) comes out of a study of radiation and T cells in renal cell carcinoma. Overall study results and limits: Top tumor clonotypes rose in blood 2 weeks post-radiation, then contracted.

There are a few counts of this clone. Its target is not known. Repertoires were generated with immunoSEQ multiplex PCR, while TCRdb's copy carries only in-frame clones and drops some. The table has about 59,000 clones, over 70% seen once. Indicated time point: baseline pretreatment blood. Treatment: 15 Gy SBRT to primary tumor, nephrectomy 4 weeks later. This renal cell carcinoma was of the clear cell type. In germline, CDR1 is MGHRA, CDR2 YSYEKL. The CDR3 runs to 16 residues. Trimming removed 4 bases from V and 2 bases from J; junction bases left unmatched: 10. The sequences come from blood, collected from a patient whose treatment included radiotherapy and nephrectomy. The chain has TRBV4-1 and TRBJ2-7; 8 nucleotides agree with TRBD1. The origin of this receptor is a man aged 55 to 70 with renal cell carcinoma. CDR3 sequence (DNA): TGCGCCAGCAGCCCTACTGGGGACAGGACCACCTACGAGCAGTACTTC. Protein sequence: CASSPTGDRTTYEQYF.